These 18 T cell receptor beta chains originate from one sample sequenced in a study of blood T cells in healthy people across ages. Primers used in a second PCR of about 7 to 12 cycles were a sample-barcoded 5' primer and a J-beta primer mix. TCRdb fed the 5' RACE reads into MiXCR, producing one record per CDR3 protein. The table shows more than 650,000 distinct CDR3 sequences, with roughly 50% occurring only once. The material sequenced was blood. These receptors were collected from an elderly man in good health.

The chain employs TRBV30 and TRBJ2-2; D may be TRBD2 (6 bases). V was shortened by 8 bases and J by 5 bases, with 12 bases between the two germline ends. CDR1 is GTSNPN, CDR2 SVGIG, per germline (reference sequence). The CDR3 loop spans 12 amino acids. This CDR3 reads CAGSGATGELFF. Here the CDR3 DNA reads TGTGCCGGTAGCGGAGCGACCGGGGAGCTGTTTTTT.

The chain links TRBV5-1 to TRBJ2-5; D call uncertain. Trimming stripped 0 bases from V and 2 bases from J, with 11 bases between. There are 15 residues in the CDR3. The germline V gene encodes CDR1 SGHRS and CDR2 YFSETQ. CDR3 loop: CASSLAPVFQETQYF. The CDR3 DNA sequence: TGCGCCAGCAGCTTGGCCCCAGTTTTTCAAGAGACCCAGTACTTC.

CDR3 bases: TGTGCCAGCAGGCCGATGTGGCTATCGGTCGAGACCCAGTACTTC. It encodes CASRPMWLSVETQYF. The V call is TRBV28, the J call TRBJ2-5; D call uncertain. Trimming cost V 6 bases and J 5 bases, with 19 bases left between them. The CDR3 has 15 amino acids. Germline values: CDR1 MDHEN, CDR2 SYDVKM.

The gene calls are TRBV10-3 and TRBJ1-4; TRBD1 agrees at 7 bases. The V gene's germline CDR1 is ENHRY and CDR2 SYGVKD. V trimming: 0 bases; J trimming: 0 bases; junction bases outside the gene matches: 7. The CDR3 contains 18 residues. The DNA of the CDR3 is TGTGCCATCAGTGAGTCGAGGCAGGGGGGTGCAACTAATGAAAAACTGTTTTTT. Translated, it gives CAISESRQGGATNEKLFF.

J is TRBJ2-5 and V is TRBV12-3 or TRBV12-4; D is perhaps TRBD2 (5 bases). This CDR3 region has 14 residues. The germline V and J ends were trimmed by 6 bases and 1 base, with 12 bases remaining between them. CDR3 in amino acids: CASSPRGSQETQYF. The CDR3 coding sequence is TGTGCCAGCAGCCCCCGTGGGAGCCAAGAGACCCAGTACTTC.

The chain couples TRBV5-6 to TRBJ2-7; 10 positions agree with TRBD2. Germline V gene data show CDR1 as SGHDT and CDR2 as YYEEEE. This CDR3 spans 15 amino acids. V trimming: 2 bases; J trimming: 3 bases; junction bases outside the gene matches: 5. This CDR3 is CASSFYASGSYEQYF. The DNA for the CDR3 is TGTGCCAGCAGCTTCTATGCTAGCGGGAGCTACGAGCAGTACTTC.

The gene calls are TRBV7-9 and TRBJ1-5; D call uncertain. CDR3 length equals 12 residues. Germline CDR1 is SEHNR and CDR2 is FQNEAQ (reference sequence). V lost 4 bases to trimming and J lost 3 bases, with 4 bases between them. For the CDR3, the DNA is TGTGCCAGCAGCTCGGACAATCAGCCCCAGCATTTT. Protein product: CASSSDNQPQHF.

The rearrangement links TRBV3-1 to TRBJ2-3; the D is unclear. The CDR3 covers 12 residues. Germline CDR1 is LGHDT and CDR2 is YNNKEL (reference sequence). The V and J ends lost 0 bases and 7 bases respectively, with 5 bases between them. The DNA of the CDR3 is TGTGCCAGCAGCCAAGAACGGAATACGCAGTATTTT. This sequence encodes CASSQERNTQYF.

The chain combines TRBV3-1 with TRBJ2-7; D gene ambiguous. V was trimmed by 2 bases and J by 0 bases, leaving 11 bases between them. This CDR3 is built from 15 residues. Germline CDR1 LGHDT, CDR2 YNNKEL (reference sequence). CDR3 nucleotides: TGTGCCAGCAGCCAACTACCCGACGGCTCCTACGAGCAGTACTTC. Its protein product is CASSQLPDGSYEQYF.

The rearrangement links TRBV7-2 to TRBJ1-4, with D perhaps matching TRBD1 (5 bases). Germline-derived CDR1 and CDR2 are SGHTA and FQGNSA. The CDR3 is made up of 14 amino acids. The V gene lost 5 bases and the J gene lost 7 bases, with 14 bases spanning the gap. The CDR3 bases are TGTACCAGCAGCAATCGGGGCCGCTTTGAAAAACTGTTTTTT. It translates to CTSSNRGRFEKLFF.

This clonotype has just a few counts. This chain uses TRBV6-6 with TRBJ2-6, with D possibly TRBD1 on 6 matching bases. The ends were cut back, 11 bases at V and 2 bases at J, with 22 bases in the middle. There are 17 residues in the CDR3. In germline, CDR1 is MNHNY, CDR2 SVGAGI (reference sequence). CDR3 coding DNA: TGTGCCGGATTAAGGGACACCTTTCCCACTGGGGCCAACGTCCTGACTTTC. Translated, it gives CAGLRDTFPTGANVLTF.

The CDR3 region has the DNA TGTGCCTCCTCTCAGGTACTCCTCGAGCAGTACTTC. It yields the protein CASSQVLLEQYF. The J gene is TRBJ2-7, the V gene TRBV10-3, with D uncertain. V was cut by 11 bases and J by 6 bases, with 17 bases left in between. CDR1 is ENHRY, CDR2 SYGVKD, per germline. CDR3 length: 12 amino acids.

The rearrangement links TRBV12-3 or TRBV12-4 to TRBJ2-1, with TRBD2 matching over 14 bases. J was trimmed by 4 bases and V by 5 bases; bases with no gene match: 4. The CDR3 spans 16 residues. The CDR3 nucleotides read TGTGCCAGCAGTGCCCGACTAGCGGGAGGGTACAATGAGCAGTTCTTC. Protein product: CASSARLAGGYNEQFF.

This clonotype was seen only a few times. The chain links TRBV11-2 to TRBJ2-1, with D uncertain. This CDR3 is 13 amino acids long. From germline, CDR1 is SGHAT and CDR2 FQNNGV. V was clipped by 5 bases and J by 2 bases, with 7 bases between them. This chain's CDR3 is CASSTETYNEQFF. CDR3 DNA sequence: TGTGCCAGCAGCACGGAGACCTACAATGAGCAGTTCTTC.

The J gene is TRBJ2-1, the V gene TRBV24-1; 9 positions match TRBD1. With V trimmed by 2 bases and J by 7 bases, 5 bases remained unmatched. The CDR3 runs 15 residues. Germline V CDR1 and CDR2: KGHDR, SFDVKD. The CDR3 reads CATSDSGQGTNEQFF. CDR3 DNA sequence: TGTGCCACCAGTGATTCCGGACAGGGGACAAATGAGCAGTTCTTC.

CDR3 sequence: CSASMASGRWSDEQFF. The CDR3 DNA reads as TGCAGTGCTAGTATGGCTAGCGGGAGGTGGTCGGATGAGCAGTTCTTC. V usage is TRBV20-1 and J usage is TRBJ2-1, with TRBD2 matching over 11 bases. The CDR3 length is 16 residues. J gave up 8 bases and V 3 bases, and 12 bases lay outside the gene matches. From germline, CDR1 is DFQATT and CDR2 SNEGSKA (reference sequence).

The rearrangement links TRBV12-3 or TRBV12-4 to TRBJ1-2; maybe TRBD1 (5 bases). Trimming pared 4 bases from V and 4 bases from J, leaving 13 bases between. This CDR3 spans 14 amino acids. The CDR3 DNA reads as TGTGCCAGCAGTTGGGGCCGAGGATCCTATGGCTACACCTTC. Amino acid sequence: CASSWGRGSYGYTF.

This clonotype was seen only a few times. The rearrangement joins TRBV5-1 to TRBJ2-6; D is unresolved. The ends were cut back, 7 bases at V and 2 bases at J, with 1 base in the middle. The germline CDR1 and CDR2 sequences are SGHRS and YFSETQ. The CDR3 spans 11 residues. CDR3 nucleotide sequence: TGCGCCAGCGCTGGGGCCAACGTCCTGACTTTC. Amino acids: CASAGANVLTF.